The 28 T cell receptor beta chains in this list originate from one sample, sequenced in a study. TCRdb ran MiXCR on the 5' RACE reads and lists one entry per CDR3 protein. The sample holds 50,000 to 70,000 distinct CDR3 sequences, less than 25% seen once. Cells sorted as Tregs were CD4+, CD25+ and CD127-/low. Sequencing was done on a sample of tumor-infiltrating Tregs sorted from the breast tumor. The receptor source for this set is a female donor with breast cancer.

Remarks on this clonotype: At one of its ends the junction is not consistent with the germline gene, which may arise from a read error. V gene TRBV10-3 combines with J gene TRBJ2-7; D may match TRBD1 or TRBD2 (5 bases each). In germline, CDR1 is ENHRY, CDR2 SYGVKD. The CDR3 is 15 residues long. The CDR3 DNA sequence: TGTGCCATCAGTGAGGGGGCGCCTAGCTCCGACGAGCAGTACTTC. This sequence encodes CAISEGAPSSDEQYF.

This clonotype has just a few counts. This chain joins TRBV28 and TRBJ2-1; D is undetermined. Germline loops: CDR1 MDHEN, CDR2 SYDVKM. The CDR3 sequence is 15 residues long. V lost 4 bases and J 0 bases, leaving 10 bases between the germline ends. The CDR3 sequence: CASSSTRSSYNEQFF. The CDR3 nucleotides are TGTGCCAGCAGTTCGACCCGGAGCTCCTACAATGAGCAGTTCTTC.

This clonotype was detected ten times or more. The chain employs TRBV29-1 and TRBJ1-2, with no clear D. The V end lost 1 base, the J end lost 4 bases, and 10 bases lay between the germline ends. The CDR3 covers 13 residues. CDR1 SQVTM and CDR2 ANQGSEA come from the germline V gene. CDR3 region: CSVEVDFSYGYTF. The DNA of the CDR3 is TGCAGCGTTGAAGTTGATTTCAGCTATGGCTACACCTTC.

This sequence joins TRBV29-1 and TRBJ2-5; the D is unclear. Germline-derived CDR1 and CDR2 are SQVTM and ANQGSEA. V lost 4 bases to trimming and J lost 4 bases, with 10 bases between them. This CDR3 has 12 residues. For the CDR3, the DNA is TGCAGCGTTGGCTCAACGGGAGAGACCCAGTACTTC. It encodes CSVGSTGETQYF.

This clonotype was picked up a small number of times. The chain carries TRBV3-2 and TRBJ1-2. TRBV3-2 represents a pseudogene. This CDR3 contains 8 residues. This CDR3 reads CASLGYTF. In nucleotides, the CDR3 is TGTGCCAGCCTAGGCTACACCTTC.

The CDR3 DNA is TGTGCCAGCAGCCTAGGGACAGAGGGCTCGGACGCTGAAGCTTTCTTT. Amino acids: CASSLGTEGSDAEAFF. The V call is TRBV4-2, the J call TRBJ1-1; 7 bases fit TRBD1. The CDR3 loop spans 16 amino acids. J gave up 6 bases and V 4 bases, and 14 bases lay outside the gene matches. The germline CDR1 and CDR2 sequences are LGHNA and YNFKEQ.

This clonotype has a handful of counts. The chain is built from TRBV7-9 and TRBJ2-5; D possibly uses TRBD1 or TRBD2 (6 bases each). CDR1 and CDR2 (germline): SEHNR, FQNEAQ (reference sequence). Trimming removed 5 bases from V and 5 bases from J, with 18 bases in between. The CDR3 is 15 amino acids. CDR3 sequence (DNA): TGTGCCAGCAGCCCTAGATGGGGGGCCGGGGAGACCCAGTACTTC. This gives the protein CASSPRWGAGETQYF.

This clonotype came up many times. The rearrangement links TRBV6-2 or TRBV6-3 to TRBJ2-7; D call uncertain. This CDR3 has 11 residues. Germline V gene data show CDR1 as MNHEY and CDR2 as SVGEGT. The germline V and J ends were trimmed by 6 bases and 1 base, with 4 bases remaining between them. CDR3 bases: TGTGCCAGCAGCCAGTCCTACGAGCAGTACTTC. As protein: CASSQSYEQYF.

This clonotype is categorized as medium-sized. The chain joins TRBV4-1 to TRBJ2-7, with TRBD2 identical over 7 bases. V dropped 1 base and J dropped 6; count of bases not matched to a gene: 12. This CDR3 spans 16 amino acids. In germline, CDR1 is MGHRA, CDR2 YSYEKL. CDR3 nucleotides: TGCGCCAGCAGCCAAGTCGGGGGGTCCTTGGCTCCCGAGCAGTACTTC. It is translated as CASSQVGGSLAPEQYF.

Within the sample, this clonotype is medium-sized (0.01 to 0.1%). This rearrangement joins TRBV7-2 to TRBJ2-7; the match to TRBD1 covers 8 bases. The CDR3 runs 15 residues. V was pared by 5 bases and J by 5 bases, with 11 bases of the junction left unmatched. Per germline, CDR1 SGHTA and CDR2 FQGNSA. CDR3 loop: CASSLARTGRNEQYF. The CDR3 bases are TGTGCCAGCAGCCTTGCTCGGACAGGGCGGAACGAGCAGTACTTC.

This clonotype has a count of ten or more. The chain couples TRBV12-3 or TRBV12-4 to TRBJ2-5; 9 nucleotides align to TRBD2. V shed 3 bases and J 2 bases; nucleotides not matched to a gene: 4. The CDR3 is 15 amino acids. CDR3 DNA: TGTGCCAGCAGTTTCAGTCTAGCGGGACAAGAGACCCAGTACTTC. Its protein is CASSFSLAGQETQYF.

This clonotype was seen ten or more times. V gene TRBV5-1 combines with J gene TRBJ1-1; D is possibly TRBD1 (5 bases). The CDR3 extends over 14 amino acids. V was pared by 5 bases and J by 3 bases, with 14 bases between. CDR1 and CDR2 (germline): SGHRS, YFSETQ. The CDR3 reads CASSMGGIHTEAFF. Written as DNA, the CDR3 is TGCGCCAGCAGTATGGGGGGTATTCACACTGAAGCTTTCTTT.

The chain uses TRBV12-3 or TRBV12-4 and TRBJ1-1; no definite D call. CDR3 length: 15 amino acids. V dropped 2 bases and J dropped 1 base, with 11 bases sitting between them. The CDR3 region has the DNA TGTGCCAGCAGTTTAATTAGGGAGGGGAACACTGAAGCTTTCTTT. Protein: CASSLIREGNTEAFF.

This clonotype was seen repeatedly, ten times or more. The gene calls are TRBV7-9 and TRBJ1-2; TRBD1 matches at 9 bases. The V and J ends lost 7 bases and 3 bases, in that order; junction bases with no gene match: 6. Germline V CDR1 and CDR2: SEHNR, FQNEAQ (reference sequence). The CDR3 is made up of 14 amino acids. CDR3: CASNTGGADYGYTF. Here the CDR3 DNA reads TGTGCCAGCAATACAGGGGGCGCAGACTATGGCTACACCTTC.

The genes are TRBV10-3 and TRBJ2-2, with D unclear. The CDR3 has 13 residues. The V gene's germline CDR1 is ENHRY and CDR2 SYGVKD. The V end lost 2 bases, the J end lost 3 bases, and 4 bases lay between the germline ends. CDR3: CAISEGDTGELFF. The CDR3 DNA reads TGTGCCATCAGTGAGGGTGACACCGGGGAGCTGTTTTTT.

Notes on this clonotype: The junction differs from germline at one of its ends, possibly a read error. This chain links TRBV5-1 with TRBJ1-2; 7 bases line up with TRBD1. The CDR3 is made up of 13 amino acids. Germline-derived CDR1 and CDR2 are SGHRS and YFSETQ. The CDR3 is CASSFGTEPYGVF. The CDR3 DNA is TGCGCCAGCAGCTTTGGGACAGAGCCTTATGGGGTCTTC.

This rearrangement joins TRBV7-6 to TRBJ2-7; 12 nucleotides align to TRBD1. The V gene's germline CDR1 is SGHVS and CDR2 FNYEAQ. CDR3 size: 14 residues. The V gene end was trimmed by 5 bases and the J gene end by 4 bases; junction bases not matched to a gene: 3. The CDR3 DNA follows: TGTGCCAGCAGCCTGGGACAGGGGGCTTACGAGCAGTACTTC. This sequence encodes CASSLGQGAYEQYF.

The rearrangement links TRBV7-9 to TRBJ2-3, with a tentative D call TRBD1 (6 bases). CDR1 SEHNR and CDR2 FQNEAQ come from the germline V gene (reference sequence). V was cut by 6 bases and J by 1 base, with 14 bases left in between. The CDR3 runs to 15 residues. CDR3 DNA sequence: TGTGCCAGCAGTTCCGGGACACTCGGCACAGATACGCAGTATTTT. This gives the protein CASSSGTLGTDTQYF.

This clonotype has only a few counts. The V and J genes are TRBV12-3 or TRBV12-4 and TRBJ1-5; the D gene is possibly TRBD1 (6 bases). V lost 5 bases and J 1 base, leaving 9 bases between the germline ends. The CDR3 contains 14 residues. The CDR3 loop is CASSVDRSNQPQHF. In DNA form, the CDR3 reads TGTGCCAGCAGTGTCGACAGGAGCAATCAGCCCCAGCATTTT.

The genes are TRBV5-1 and TRBJ2-7; D perhaps matches TRBD1 (6 bases). The V and J ends lost 0 bases and 5 bases respectively, with 15 bases between them. CDR1 is SGHRS and CDR2 is YFSETQ in the germline V gene. This CDR3 contains 15 residues. The CDR3 here is CASSLARGRGDEQYF. DNA for the CDR3: TGCGCCAGCAGCTTGGCCAGGGGCAGAGGCGACGAGCAGTACTTC. The variable domain in full, with the rest retrieved from reference TRBV5-1 and TRBJ2-7, is KAGVTQTPRYLIKTRGQQVTLSCSPISGHRSVSWYQQTPGQGLQFLFEYFSETQRNKGNFPGRFSGRQFSNSRSEMNVSTLELGDSALYLCASSLARGRGDEQYFGPGTRLTVT.

This clonotype was found many times. This rearrangement joins TRBV7-9 to TRBJ1-2; D is ambiguous. Germline lookup yields CDR1 SEHNR and CDR2 FQNEAQ (reference sequence). Deletions cut 4 bases from V and 6 bases from J, with 12 bases between. This CDR3 comprises 13 residues. In nucleotides, the CDR3 is TGTGCCAGCAGCTGGACGCGGATGGATGGCTACACCTTC. Protein sequence: CASSWTRMDGYTF.

The rearrangement joins TRBV20-1 to TRBJ1-1; 7 nucleotides agree with TRBD1. This CDR3 spans 15 amino acids. J was trimmed by 0 bases and V by 3 bases; bases with no gene match: 7. The germline CDR1 and CDR2 sequences are DFQATT and SNEGSKA (reference sequence). Written as DNA, the CDR3 is TGCAGTGCTAGGAAGTCCGACAGGGTGAACACTGAAGCTTTCTTT. It is translated as CSARKSDRVNTEAFF.

This chain connects TRBV5-1 to TRBJ2-7, with 11 bases lining up with TRBD1. CDR3 length: 17 residues. J gave up 3 bases and V 1 base, and 9 bases lay outside the gene matches. Germline-derived CDR1 and CDR2 are SGHRS and YFSETQ. In DNA, the CDR3 is TGCGCCAGCAGCTTGCGACCCCCGGGACAGGGGGTCTACGAGCAGTACTTC. Protein product: CASSLRPPGQGVYEQYF.

This clonotype was found a few times. J is TRBJ1-2 and V is TRBV11-2; TRBD1 agrees at 8 bases. In germline, CDR1 is SGHAT, CDR2 FQNNGV. This CDR3 is built from 14 residues. The trim removed 2 bases at V and 2 bases at J, leaving 1 base unmatched. CDR3: CASSLPGGNYGYTF. The DNA of the CDR3 is TGTGCCAGCAGCTTACCAGGGGGCAACTATGGCTACACCTTC.

The chain uses TRBV4-2 and TRBJ2-4, with no clear D. CDR1 is LGHNA and CDR2 is YNFKEQ in the germline V gene. Trimming cost V 2 bases and J 9 bases, with 20 bases left between them. The CDR3 runs to 16 residues. CDR3 bases: TGTGCCAGCAGCCAAACCGAATCCGACCATCCCAGCATTCAGTACTTC. As protein: CASSQTESDHPSIQYF.

This clonotype occurred a few times. The rearrangement uses TRBV6-6 and TRBJ2-1; 8 positions match TRBD2. V gave up 11 bases and J gave up 4 bases; unmatched junction bases: 10. The CDR3 covers 14 residues. Looked up from germline, CDR1 is MNHNY and CDR2 is SVGAGI (reference sequence). The CDR3, as DNA: TGTGCCGGGGCCACTAGCGGAACGTACAATGAGCAGTTCTTC. This codes for CAGATSGTYNEQFF.

This clonotype was seen many times. The rearrangement uses TRBV5-1 and TRBJ2-7; either TRBD1 or TRBD2 may fit D (5 bases each). V was pared by 3 bases and J by 7 bases, with 20 bases between. Germline V gives CDR1 SGHRS, CDR2 YFSETQ. The CDR3 covers 15 residues. CDR3: CASSSSSSTGGEQYF. In DNA, the CDR3 is TGCGCCAGCAGCTCGTCGAGCTCCACTGGGGGAGAGCAGTACTTC.

This clonotype is classed as medium-sized (0.01 to 0.1%). The chain employs TRBV4-1 and TRBJ1-2, with D uncertain. CDR3 length: 12 residues. V lost 2 bases to trimming and J lost 5 bases, with 6 bases between them. Germline V gene lookup returns CDR1 MGHRA and CDR2 YSYEKL. The CDR3 loop is CASSQISYGYTF. The CDR3, as DNA: TGCGCCAGCAGCCAAATATCATATGGCTACACCTTC.